There are a few counts of the clone carrying this T cell receptor (beta chain). Its antigen is unidentified. This entry comes from a study of T cells after yellow fever vaccination. Overall study context: Fractions containing few cells were prepared with SMART-Seq v4 Ultra Low Input. Study-wide findings and caveats: Weaker, the secondary response peaked sooner, at day 5 versus 15. Abundant clonotypes from the bulk population could have been carried over as contaminants into FACS-sorted repertoires. Just a small share of clonotypes turned up in the CD4 compartment as well as the CD8 compartment.

This CDR3 comprises 18 residues. With 2 bases clipped from V and 3 bases from J, the junction kept 12 bases outside the gene matches. Germline V lookup: CDR1 SGHAT, CDR2 FQNNGV. TCRdb re-derived calls from the 5' RACE reads in MiXCR, one entry per CDR3 protein. The data contain 450,000 to 650,000 distinct CDR3 sequences, about 13% of them seen just once; the ten biggest clones take up over 13%. The source is a man aged 25 to 45 who received the YFV17D yellow fever vaccine. V and J are TRBV11-2 and TRBJ2-7, with 11 bases that match TRBD2. The sample consisted of PBMCs, taken on the day of the yellow fever booster vaccination. The CDR3 nucleotides read TGTGCCAGCAGCTTAATTAGCGGGAGGGCAGCCCTGGGCTACGAGCAGTACTTC. The encoded protein is CASSLISGRAALGYEQYF.